Listed below are T cell receptor beta chains from one sample, sequenced in a study of T cell responses to AZD1222 COVID-19 vaccine. Method: immunoSEQ multiplex PCR; TCRdb's copy keeps in-frame clones and lacks some. In the table there are 95,000 to 150,000 clones, 80% to 90% of which are singletons. The material sequenced was peripheral blood, taken on day 0 of AZD1222 vaccination. These receptors originate from an adult in good health. The conserved cysteine and the conserved F or W are not part of the CDR3 here. Size is omitted from some rows. Given values are once, few, many or a class for expanded clones.

v_call	j_call	clone_size	cdr3_aa
TRBV20-1	TRBJ2-7	once	SGAGPYEQY
TRBV7-9	TRBJ1-1	NA	ASSLIIMMEAF
TRBV10-3	TRBJ2-5	once	AISGLGDGGTQY
TRBV4-3	TRBJ2-7	NA	ASSQRGSGNHEQY
TRBV14	TRBJ2-7	NA	ASSQALQVSYEQY
TRBV7-6	TRBJ2-1	NA	ASSLTPISGGYNEQF
TRBV7-3	TRBJ1-1	NA	ASSLTVNTEAF
TRBV27	TRBJ2-3	NA	ASSFGWGTDTQY
TRBV2	TRBJ2-1	NA	AGQVKHEQF
TRBV19	TRBJ1-2	NA	ASSIDRARARSGYT
TRBV14	TRBJ2-3	NA	ASSPLGGSPDTQY
TRBV7-2	TRBJ1-6	NA	ASSLDRGASPLH
TRBV29-1	TRBJ2-3	NA	SVRPRGGSNTDTQY
TRBV10-3	TRBJ1-5	NA	AIRDGSYNQPQH
TRBV5-1	TRBJ1-1	NA	ASSEQGAREAF
TRBV28	TRBJ2-6	NA	ASSSSDRSGANVLT
TRBV15	TRBJ2-7	NA	ATSRESASGYEQY
TRBV7-9	TRBJ2-6	NA	ASSPGQGASGANVLT
TRBV10-1	TRBJ1-5	NA	ASSAGRGLVYSNQPQH
TRBV12-3/TRBV12-4	TRBJ2-1	NA	ASSFAHEQF
TRBV28	TRBJ2-3	NA	ASSEYRGGTDTQY
TRBV20-1	TRBJ1-2	NA	SAKEGVGYT
TRBV9	TRBJ2-3	NA	ASSAPAFGGTDTQY
TRBV30	TRBJ1-2	once	AWSNSISGYT
TRBV30	TRBJ2-3	NA	AWSLGVGTDTQY
TRBV7-8	TRBJ1-1	NA	ASSFGRDTEAF
TRBV12-3/TRBV12-4	TRBJ2-5	NA	ASSGGSETQY
TRBV7-8	TRBJ2-1	few	ASGGLAGGPVYEQF
TRBV21-1	TRBJ2-3	NA	ASFPGRSGTDTQY
TRBV19	TRBJ2-1	NA	ASSLVSSGQGMSNEQF
TRBV5-1	TRBJ2-2	NA	ASSWGDAGELF
TRBV30	TRBJ2-7	NA	AWSSREGTGSSEQY
TRBV12-1	TRBJ2-2	NA	ASRMTGGADTGELF
TRBV3-1/TRBV3-2	TRBJ1-1	NA	ASSHRTANTEAF
TRBV28	TRBJ1-3	NA	ASSLIGANSGNTIY
TRBV11-3	TRBJ2-7	NA	ASSLGPLGSYEQY
TRBV28	TRBJ2-3	once	ASSETSGGYLTDTQY
TRBV7-2	TRBJ2-7	NA	ASTYAGTSPHEQY
TRBV6-5	TRBJ2-7	NA	ASSYSRDFSYEQY
TRBV5-6	TRBJ1-1	NA	ASRITGISEAF
TRBV4-2	TRBJ1-5	few	ASSQDGVSSSNQPQH
TRBV3-1/TRBV3-2	TRBJ1-1	few	ASSQDGTTEAF
TRBV4-1	TRBJ1-5	once	ASSQDRGQQNQPQH
TRBV28	TRBJ2-1	NA	ASSFLGLAGEGGLNEQF
TRBV30	TRBJ2-7	NA	AWGRDRGLEQY
TRBV5-4	TRBJ2-5	few	ASSLVVSSDLQETQY
TRBV10-3	TRBJ1-6	NA	AISERAGTYNSPLH
TRBV14	TRBJ2-3	NA	ASSPGQGTDTQY
TRBV19	TRBJ1-1	NA	ASRTEGAEAF
TRBV28	TRBJ1-2	NA	ASSLTGGRGYGYT
TRBV14	TRBJ2-7	NA	ANADREKPYEQY
TRBV19	TRBJ2-1	NA	ASSLISSGTNEQF